This TCR beta chain was identified during a study of cytomegalovirus exposure and HLA in healthy donors. Study-level results: Later work found most CMV-associated TCR beta chains apparently HLA-restricted.

Remarks on this clone: Its target is not known.

The germline gives CDR1 MNHNY, CDR2 SVGAGI (reference sequence). CDR3 length equals 11 residues. PCR involved 60 Vbeta and 13 Jbeta primers. Generated by immunoSEQ multiplex PCR, the TCRdb table keeps only in-frame clones and is missing some. This sample lists around 200,000 clones; its ten largest clones have around 0.79%. The sequence was collected from a woman aged 18 to 35 in good health and CMV-seropositive. Input material: PBMCs. The chain is built from TRBV6-6 and TRBJ2-1, with a weak D call TRBD1 (6 bases). The CDR3 reads CAGGPGNEQFF. As DNA, the CDR3 is TGTGCTGGGGGCCCCGGCAATGAGCAGTTCTTC.